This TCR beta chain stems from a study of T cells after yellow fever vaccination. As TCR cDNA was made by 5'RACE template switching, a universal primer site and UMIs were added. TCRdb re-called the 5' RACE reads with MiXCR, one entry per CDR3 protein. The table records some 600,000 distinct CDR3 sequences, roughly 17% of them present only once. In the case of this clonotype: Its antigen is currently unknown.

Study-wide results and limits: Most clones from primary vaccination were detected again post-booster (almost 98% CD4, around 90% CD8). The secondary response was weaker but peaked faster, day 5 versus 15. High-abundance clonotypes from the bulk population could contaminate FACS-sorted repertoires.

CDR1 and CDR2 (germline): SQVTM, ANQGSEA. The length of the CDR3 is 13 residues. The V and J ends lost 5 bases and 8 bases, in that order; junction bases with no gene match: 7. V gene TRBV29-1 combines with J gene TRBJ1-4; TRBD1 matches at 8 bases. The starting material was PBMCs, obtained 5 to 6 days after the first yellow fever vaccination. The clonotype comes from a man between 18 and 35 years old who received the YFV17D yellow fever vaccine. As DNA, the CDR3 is TGCAGCGTTTGGACAGGGCAAGGGGAAAAACTGTTTTTT. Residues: CSVWTGQGEKLFF. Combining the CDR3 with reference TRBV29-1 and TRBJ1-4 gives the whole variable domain SAVISQKPSRDICQRGTSLTIQCQVDSQVTMMFWYRQQPGQSLTLIATANQGSEATYESGFVIDKFPISRPNLTFSTLTVSNMSPEDSSIYLCSVWTGQGEKLFFGSGTQLSVL.